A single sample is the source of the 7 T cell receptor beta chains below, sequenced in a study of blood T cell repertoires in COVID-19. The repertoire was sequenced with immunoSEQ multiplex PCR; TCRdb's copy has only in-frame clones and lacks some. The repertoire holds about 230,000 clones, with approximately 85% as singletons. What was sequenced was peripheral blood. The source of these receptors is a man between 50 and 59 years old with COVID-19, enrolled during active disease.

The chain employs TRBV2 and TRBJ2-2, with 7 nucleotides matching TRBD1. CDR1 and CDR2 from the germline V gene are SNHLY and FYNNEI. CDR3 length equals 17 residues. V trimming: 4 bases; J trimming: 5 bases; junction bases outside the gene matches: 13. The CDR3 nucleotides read TGTGCCAGCAGTGCTGGACAGGTTGTCTTAGGGACCGGGGAGCTGTTTTTT. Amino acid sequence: CASSAGQVVLGTGELFF.

The CDR3 sequence is CASSAQGVETQYF. The CDR3 bases are TGTGCCAGCAGCGCACAGGGGGTAGAGACCCAGTACTTC. The rearrangement links TRBV9 to TRBJ2-5; the match to TRBD1 covers 8 bases. The CDR3 contains 13 residues. V shed 3 bases and J 4 bases; nucleotides not matched to a gene: 2. The germline gives CDR1 SGDLS, CDR2 YYNGEE. Full variable domain (outside the CDR3, taken from reference TRBV9 and TRBJ2-5): DSGVTQTPKHLITATGQRVTLRCSPRSGDLSVYWYQQSLDQGLQFLIQYYNGEERAKGNILERFSAQQFPDLHSELNLSSLELGDSALYFCASSAQGVETQYFGPGTRLLVL.

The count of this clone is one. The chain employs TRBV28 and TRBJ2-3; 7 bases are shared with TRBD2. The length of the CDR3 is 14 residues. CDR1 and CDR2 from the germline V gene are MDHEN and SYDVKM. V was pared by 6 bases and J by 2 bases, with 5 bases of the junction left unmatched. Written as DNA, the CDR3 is TGTGCCAGCAGCGGACTAGATTACACAGATACGCAGTATTTT. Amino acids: CASSGLDYTDTQYF. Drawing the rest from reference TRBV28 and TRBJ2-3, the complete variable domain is DVKVTQSSRYLVKRTGEKVFLECVQDMDHENMFWYRQDPGLGLRLIYFSYDVKMKEKGDIPEGYSVSREKKERFSLILESASTNQTSMYLCASSGLDYTDTQYFGPGTRLTVL.

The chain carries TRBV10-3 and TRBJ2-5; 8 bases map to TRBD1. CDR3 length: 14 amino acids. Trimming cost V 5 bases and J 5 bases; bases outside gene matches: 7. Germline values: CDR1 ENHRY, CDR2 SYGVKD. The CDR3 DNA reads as TGTGCCATCAGTACAGGGGGAAGGGGGGAGACCCAGTACTTC. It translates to CAISTGGRGETQYF.

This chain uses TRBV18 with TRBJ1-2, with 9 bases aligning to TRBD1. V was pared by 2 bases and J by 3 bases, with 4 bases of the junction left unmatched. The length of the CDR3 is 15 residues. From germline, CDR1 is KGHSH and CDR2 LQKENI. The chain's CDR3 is CASSPNRGPDYGYTF. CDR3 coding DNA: TGTGCCAGCTCACCAAACAGGGGGCCCGACTATGGCTACACCTTC.

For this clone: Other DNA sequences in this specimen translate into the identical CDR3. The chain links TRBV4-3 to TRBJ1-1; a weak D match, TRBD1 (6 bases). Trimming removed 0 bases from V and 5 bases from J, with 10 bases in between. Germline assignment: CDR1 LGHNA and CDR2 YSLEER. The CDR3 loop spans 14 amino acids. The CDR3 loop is CASSQDRGGTEAFF. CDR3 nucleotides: TGCGCCAGCAGCCAAGACAGGGGAGGGACTGAAGCTTTCTTT.

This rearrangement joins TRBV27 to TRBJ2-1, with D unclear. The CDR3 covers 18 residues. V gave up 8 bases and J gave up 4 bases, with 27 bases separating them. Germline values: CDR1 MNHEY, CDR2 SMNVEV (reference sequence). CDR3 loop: CASLNRRSQDTHYNEQFF. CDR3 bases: TGTGCCAGCCTGAACCGACGAAGCCAAGACACTCATTACAATGAGCAGTTCTTC.